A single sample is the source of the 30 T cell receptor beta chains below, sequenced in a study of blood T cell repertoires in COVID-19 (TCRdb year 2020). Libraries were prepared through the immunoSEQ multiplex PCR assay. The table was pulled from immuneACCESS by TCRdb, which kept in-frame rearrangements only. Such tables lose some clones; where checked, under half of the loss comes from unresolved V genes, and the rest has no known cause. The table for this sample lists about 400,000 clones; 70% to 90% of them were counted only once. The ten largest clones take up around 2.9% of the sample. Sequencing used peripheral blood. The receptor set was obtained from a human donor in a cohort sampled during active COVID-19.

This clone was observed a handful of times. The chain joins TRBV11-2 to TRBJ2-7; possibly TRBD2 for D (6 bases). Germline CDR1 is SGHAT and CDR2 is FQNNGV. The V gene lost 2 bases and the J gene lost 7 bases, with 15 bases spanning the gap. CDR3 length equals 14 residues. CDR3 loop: CASSLNVIGGEQYF. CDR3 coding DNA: TGTGCCAGCAGCTTAAACGTTATCGGGGGAGAGCAGTACTTC.

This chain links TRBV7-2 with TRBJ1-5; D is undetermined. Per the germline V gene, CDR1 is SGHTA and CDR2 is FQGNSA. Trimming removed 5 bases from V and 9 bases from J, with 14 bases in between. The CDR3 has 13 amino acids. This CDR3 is CASSEGRLWPQHF. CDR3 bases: TGTGCCAGCAGCGAGGGCAGGCTCTGGCCCCAGCATTTT. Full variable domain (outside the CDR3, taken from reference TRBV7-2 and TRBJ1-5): GAGVSQSPSNKVTEKGKDVELRCDPISGHTALYWYRQSLGQGLEFLIYFQGNSAPDKSGLPSDRFSAERTGGSVSTLTIQRTQQEDSAVYLCASSEGRLWPQHFGDGTRLSIL.

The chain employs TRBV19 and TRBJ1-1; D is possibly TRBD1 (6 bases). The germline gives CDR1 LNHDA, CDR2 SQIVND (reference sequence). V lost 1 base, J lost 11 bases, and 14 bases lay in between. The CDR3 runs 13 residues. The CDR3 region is CASSIGQVAWAFF. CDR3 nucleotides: TGTGCCAGTAGTATAGGACAGGTCGCTTGGGCTTTCTTT.

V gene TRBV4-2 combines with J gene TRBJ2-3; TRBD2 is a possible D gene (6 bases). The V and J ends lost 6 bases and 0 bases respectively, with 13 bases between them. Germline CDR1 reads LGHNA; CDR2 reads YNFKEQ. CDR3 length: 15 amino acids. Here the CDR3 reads CASSSGTPSTDTQYF. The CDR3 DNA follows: TGTGCCAGCAGTTCCGGGACTCCTAGCACAGATACGCAGTATTTT.

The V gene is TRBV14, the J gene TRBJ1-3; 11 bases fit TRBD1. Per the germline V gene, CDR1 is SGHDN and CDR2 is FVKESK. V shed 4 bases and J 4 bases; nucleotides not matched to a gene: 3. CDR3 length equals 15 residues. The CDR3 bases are TGTGCCAGCAGCCCGGACAGGGGGCTCGGAAACACCATATATTTT. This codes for CASSPDRGLGNTIYF.

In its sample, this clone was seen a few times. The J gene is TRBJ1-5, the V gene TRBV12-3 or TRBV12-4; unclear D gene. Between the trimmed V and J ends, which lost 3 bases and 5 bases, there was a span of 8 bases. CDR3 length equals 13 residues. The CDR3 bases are TGTGCCAGCAGTTTCGGGCGGGATCAGCCCCAGCATTTT. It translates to CASSFGRDQPQHF.

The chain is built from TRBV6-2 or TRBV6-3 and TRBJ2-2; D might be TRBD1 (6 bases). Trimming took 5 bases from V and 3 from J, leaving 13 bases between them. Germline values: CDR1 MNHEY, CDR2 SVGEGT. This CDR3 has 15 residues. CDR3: CASSQKGGYTGELFF. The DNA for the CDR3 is TGTGCCAGCAGTCAGAAAGGGGGTTACACCGGGGAGCTGTTTTTT.

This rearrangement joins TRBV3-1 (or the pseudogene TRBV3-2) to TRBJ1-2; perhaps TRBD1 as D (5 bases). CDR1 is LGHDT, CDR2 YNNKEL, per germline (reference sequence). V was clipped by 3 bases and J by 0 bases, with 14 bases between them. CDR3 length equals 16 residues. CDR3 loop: CASSQGGTEANYGYTF. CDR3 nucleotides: TGTGCCAGCAGCCAGGGGGGGACGGAAGCTAACTATGGCTACACCTTC.

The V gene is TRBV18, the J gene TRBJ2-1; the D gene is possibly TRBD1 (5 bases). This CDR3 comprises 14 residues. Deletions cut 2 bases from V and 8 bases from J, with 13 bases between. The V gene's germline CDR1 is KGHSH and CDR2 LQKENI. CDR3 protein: CASSPGWAGYEQFF. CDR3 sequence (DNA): TGTGCCAGCTCACCAGGTTGGGCAGGGTATGAGCAGTTCTTC. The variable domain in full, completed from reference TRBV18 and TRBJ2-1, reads NAGVMQNPRHLVRRRGQEARLRCSPMKGHSHVYWYRQLPEEGLKFMVYLQKENIIDESGMPKERFSAEFPKEGPSILRIQQVVRGDSAAYFCASSPGWAGYEQFFGPGTRLTVL.

For the CDR3, the DNA is TGCAGCCCCGGGTCAGGGGTATCTCGGGGCTACACCTTC. Amino acid sequence: CSPGSGVSRGYTF. The V gene is TRBV29-1, the J gene TRBJ1-2, with D perhaps matching TRBD1 (6 bases). V was pared by 8 bases and J by 8 bases, with 21 bases between. This CDR3 is built from 13 residues. The germline V gene has CDR1 SQVTM and CDR2 ANQGSEA.

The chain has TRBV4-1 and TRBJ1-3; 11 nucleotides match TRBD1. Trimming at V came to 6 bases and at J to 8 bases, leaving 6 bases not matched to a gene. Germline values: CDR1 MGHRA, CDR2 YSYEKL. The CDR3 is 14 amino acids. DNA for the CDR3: TGCGCCAGCAGAATCGGGACAGGGGGAGACACCATATATTTT. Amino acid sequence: CASRIGTGGDTIYF.

The CDR3: CATGGGGNYEQYF. In nucleotides, the CDR3 is TGTGCCACCGGCGGCGGGGGGAATTACGAGCAGTACTTC. The chain combines TRBV19 with TRBJ2-7; 8 bases fit TRBD2. V gave up 10 bases and J gave up 4 bases; unmatched junction bases: 9. The CDR3 consists of 13 residues. Looked up from germline, CDR1 is LNHDA and CDR2 is SQIVND (reference sequence).

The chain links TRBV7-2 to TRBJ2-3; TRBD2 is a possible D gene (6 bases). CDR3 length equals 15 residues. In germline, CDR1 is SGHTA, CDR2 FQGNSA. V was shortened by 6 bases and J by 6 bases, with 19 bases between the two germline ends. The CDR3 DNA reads TGTGCCAGCAGTTCAACTAGCCCCCGTGGGGATACGCAGTATTTT. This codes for CASSSTSPRGDTQYF.

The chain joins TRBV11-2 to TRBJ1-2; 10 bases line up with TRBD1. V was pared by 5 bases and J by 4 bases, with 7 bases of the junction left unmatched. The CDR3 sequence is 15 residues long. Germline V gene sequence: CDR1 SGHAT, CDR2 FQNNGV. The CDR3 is CASSPPDRGSYGYTF. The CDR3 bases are TGTGCCAGCAGCCCTCCGGACAGGGGGTCCTATGGCTACACCTTC.

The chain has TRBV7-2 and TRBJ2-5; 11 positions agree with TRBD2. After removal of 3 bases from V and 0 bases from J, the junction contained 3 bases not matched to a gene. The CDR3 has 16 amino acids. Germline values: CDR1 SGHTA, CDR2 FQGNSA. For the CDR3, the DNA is TGTGCCAGCAGCTTGCTTAGCGGGGGGGACCAAGAGACCCAGTACTTC. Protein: CASSLLSGGDQETQYF.

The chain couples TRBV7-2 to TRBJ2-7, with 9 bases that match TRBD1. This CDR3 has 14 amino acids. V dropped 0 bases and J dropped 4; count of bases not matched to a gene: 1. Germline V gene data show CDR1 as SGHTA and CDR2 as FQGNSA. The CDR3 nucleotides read TGTGCCAGCAGCTTAGCGGGACAGGGTTACGAGCAGTACTTC. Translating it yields CASSLAGQGYEQYF.

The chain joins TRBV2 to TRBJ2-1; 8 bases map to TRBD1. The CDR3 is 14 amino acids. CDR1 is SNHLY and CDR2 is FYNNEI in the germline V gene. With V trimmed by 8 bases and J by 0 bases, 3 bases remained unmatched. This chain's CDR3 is CASLGQGSYNEQFF. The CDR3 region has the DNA TGTGCCAGCCTTGGACAGGGCTCCTACAATGAGCAGTTCTTC.

CDR3 protein: CASSLARRTGREKLFF. The CDR3, as DNA: TGTGCCAGCAGCTTAGCGCGACGGACAGGCCGTGAAAAACTGTTTTTT. The chain links TRBV7-8 to TRBJ1-4; TRBD1 agrees at 7 bases. The CDR3 spans 16 residues. Trimming cost V 0 bases and J 7 bases; bases outside gene matches: 8. From germline, CDR1 is SGHVS and CDR2 FQNEAQ.

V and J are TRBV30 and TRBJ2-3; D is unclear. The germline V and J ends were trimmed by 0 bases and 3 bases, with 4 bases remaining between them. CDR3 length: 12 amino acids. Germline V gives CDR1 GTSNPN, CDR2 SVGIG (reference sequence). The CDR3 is CAWSVTTDTQYF. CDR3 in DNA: TGTGCCTGGAGTGTAACTACAGATACGCAGTATTTT.

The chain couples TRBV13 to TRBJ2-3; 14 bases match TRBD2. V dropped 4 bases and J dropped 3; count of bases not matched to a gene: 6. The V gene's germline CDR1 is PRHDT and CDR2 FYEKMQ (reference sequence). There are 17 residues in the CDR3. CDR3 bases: TGTGCCAGCAGCTACGGACTAGCGGGGGGAAATACAGATACGCAGTATTTT. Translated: CASSYGLAGGNTDTQYF.

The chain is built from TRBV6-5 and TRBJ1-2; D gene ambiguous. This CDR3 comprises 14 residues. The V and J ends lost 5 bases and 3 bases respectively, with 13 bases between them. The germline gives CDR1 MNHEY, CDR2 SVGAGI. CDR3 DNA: TGTGCCAGCAGTATTGACGGGTGGGACTATGGCTACACCTTC. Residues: CASSIDGWDYGYTF.

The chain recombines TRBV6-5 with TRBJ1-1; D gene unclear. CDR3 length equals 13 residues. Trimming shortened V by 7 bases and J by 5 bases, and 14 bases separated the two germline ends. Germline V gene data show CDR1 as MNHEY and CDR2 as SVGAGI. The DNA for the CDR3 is TGTGCCAGCACTACCCCCCGGGTGACTGAAGCTTTCTTT. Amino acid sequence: CASTTPRVTEAFF.

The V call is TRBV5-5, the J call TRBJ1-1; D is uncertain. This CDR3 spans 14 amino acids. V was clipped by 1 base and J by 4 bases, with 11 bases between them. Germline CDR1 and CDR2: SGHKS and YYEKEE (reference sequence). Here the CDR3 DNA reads TGTGCCAGCAGCTTGAATCTTCCGGGCACTGAAGCTTTCTTT. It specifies CASSLNLPGTEAFF.

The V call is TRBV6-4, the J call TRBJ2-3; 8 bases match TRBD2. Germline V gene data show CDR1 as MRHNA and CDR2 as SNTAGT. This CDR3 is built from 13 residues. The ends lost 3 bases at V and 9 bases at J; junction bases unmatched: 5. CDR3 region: CASSEGTSGTQYF. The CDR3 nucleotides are TGTGCCAGCAGTGAAGGGACTAGTGGAACGCAGTATTTT.

The CDR3 spells CASSYQDRGELFF. The CDR3 coding sequence is TGTGCCAGCAGTTACCAAGACAGGGGGGAGCTGTTTTTT. The V gene is TRBV6-5, the J gene TRBJ2-2, with a tentative D call TRBD1 (6 bases). The CDR3 has 13 residues. V lost 2 bases and J 8 bases, leaving 9 bases between the germline ends. CDR1 is MNHEY, CDR2 SVGAGI, per germline.

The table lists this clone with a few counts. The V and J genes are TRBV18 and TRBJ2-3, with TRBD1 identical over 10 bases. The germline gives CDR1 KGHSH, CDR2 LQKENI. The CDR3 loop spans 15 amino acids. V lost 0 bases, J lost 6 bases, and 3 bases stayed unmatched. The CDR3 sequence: CASSPPGQGMDTQYF. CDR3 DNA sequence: TGTGCCAGCTCACCACCGGGACAGGGGATGGATACGCAGTATTTT.

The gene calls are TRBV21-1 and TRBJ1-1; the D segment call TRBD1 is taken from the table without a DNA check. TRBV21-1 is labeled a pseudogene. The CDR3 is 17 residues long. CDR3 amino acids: CASSSFNTNRVRAEAFF. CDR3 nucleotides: TGTGCCAGCAGCTCCTTCAACACGAACAGGGTTAGAGCTGAAGCTTTCTTT.

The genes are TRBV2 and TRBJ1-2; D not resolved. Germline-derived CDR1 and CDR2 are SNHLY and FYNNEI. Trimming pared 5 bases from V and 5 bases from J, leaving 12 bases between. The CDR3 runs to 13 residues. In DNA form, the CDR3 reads TGTGCCAGCAGTCCTTTCCCACTATATGGCTACACCTTC. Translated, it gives CASSPFPLYGYTF.

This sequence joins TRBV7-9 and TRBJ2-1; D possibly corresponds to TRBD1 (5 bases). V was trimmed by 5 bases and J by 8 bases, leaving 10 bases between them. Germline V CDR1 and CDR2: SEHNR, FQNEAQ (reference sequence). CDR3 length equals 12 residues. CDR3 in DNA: TGTGCCAGCAGCCCCACAGGCGATGAGCAGTTCTTC. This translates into CASSPTGDEQFF.

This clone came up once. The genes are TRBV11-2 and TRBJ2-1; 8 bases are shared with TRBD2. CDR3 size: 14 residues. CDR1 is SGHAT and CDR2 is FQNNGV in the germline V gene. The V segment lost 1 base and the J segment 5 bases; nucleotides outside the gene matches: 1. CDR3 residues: CASSLGLANNEQFF. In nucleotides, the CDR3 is TGTGCCAGCAGCTTAGGACTAGCGAACAATGAGCAGTTCTTC.